This entry features one T cell receptor (beta chain) sequence. J lost 10 bases, V lost 2 bases, and 7 bases had no gene match. The germline gives CDR1 SGHDT, CDR2 YYEEEE. The CDR3 is 13 residues long. This entry is derived from a study of blood T cell repertoires in COVID-19. Background on the study: COVID-19 samples, acute and convalescent, were from the United States, Italy and Spain. In each case, the material was cDNA or gDNA derived from T cells, B-cell-depleted T cells, or PBMCs.

In the authors' methods: Nucleated cell counts were estimated from reference gene primer amplification. The protocol was immunoSEQ multiplex PCR, while the TCRdb copy is restricted to in-frame clones and leaves out a portion. V and J calls and clone size are as listed in that table; D and trimming were resolved from the DNA. The sample contains tens of thousands of clones, about four fifths of which appear only once. The rearrangement links TRBV5-6 to TRBJ2-3; 7 bases are a match to TRBD2. The clonotype originates from a human donor with acute or convalescent COVID-19. The donor label of this sample is uncertain. The sample was peripheral blood. CDR3 region: CASSFQGGSAQYF. DNA of the CDR3: TGTGCCAGCAGCTTTCAGGGAGGGAGCGCGCAGTATTTT.